These T cell receptor beta chains were read from a single sample in a study of cytomegalovirus exposure and HLA in healthy donors. The assay was immunoSEQ multiplex PCR, and TCRdb's table has in-frame clones only and misses some. The sample has about 190,000 clones; 70% to 80% are singletons. Sequencing was carried out using PBMCs. These TCRs come from a woman in her thirties in good health and CMV-seropositive. CDR3s include the opening cysteine and the closing phenylalanine or tryptophan. Each record gives: V gene, J gene, D gene, clone size, CDR3 DNA, CDR3 protein. D genes are given only for firm matches. Rows may omit the clone size; those that give it use once, few, many or a size class.

TRBV4-1	TRBJ2-2	-	few	TGCGCTACACGGAGGGGAGGAGGCACCGGGGAGCTGTTTTTT	CATRRGGGTGELFF
TRBV10-3	TRBJ2-2	-	-	TGTGCCATCAGTGATTCCAGGACGAACACCGGGGAGCTGTTTTTT	CAISDSRTNTGELFF
TRBV28	TRBJ1-2	-	few	TGTGCCAGCAGTTACGGGTCTGGCTACACCTTC	CASSYGSGYTF
TRBV6-5	TRBJ2-5	-	-	TGTGCCAGCAGTTACCAATCCGGTTGGGAGCAGACCCAGTACTTC	CASSYQSGWEQTQYF
TRBV9	TRBJ2-1	-	-	TGTGCCAGCAGGTCCGTCGGTGGTGAGCAGTTCTTC	CASRSVGGEQFF
TRBV2	TRBJ1-1	-	-	TGTGCCAGCAGTGAACGATATCAGGGGTACGAAGCTTTCTTT	CASSERYQGYEAFF
TRBV19	TRBJ2-2	TRBD2	few	TGTGCCAGTAGTATCACGGGAGGACTATTAACCGGGGAGCTGTTTTTT	CASSITGGLLTGELFF
TRBV6-1	TRBJ1-6	TRBD1	few	TGTGCCAGCAGTGTGGACAGGGGGCGAGGGTCACCCCTCCACTTT	CASSVDRGRGSPLHF
TRBV13	TRBJ2-3	-	few	TGTGCCAGCAGCCAGAGGTTAGGTGGCACAGATACGCAGTATTTT	CASSQRLGGTDTQYF
TRBV28	TRBJ1-1	-	-	TGTGCCAGCAGTTCCGAAGGGGTCGTCACTGAAGCTTTCTTT	CASSSEGVVTEAFF
TRBV13	TRBJ1-6	-	-	TGTGCCAGCACACTGGAGGGAAAATCACCCCTCCACTTT	CASTLEGKSPLHF
TRBV5-1	TRBJ1-1	-	few	TGCGCCAGCAGCTTGGGGCAGATGAACACTGAAGCTTTCTTT	CASSLGQMNTEAFF
TRBV7-2	TRBJ1-2	TRBD1	few	TGTGCCAGCAGTTGGACAGGGGTGGGCGCCTATGGCTACACCTTC	CASSWTGVGAYGYTF
TRBV5-1	TRBJ2-7	TRBD1	-	TGCGCCAGCAGCTTGCAACCGGGGACAGGGACCTACGAGCAGTACTTC	CASSLQPGTGTYEQYF
TRBV5-4	TRBJ2-1	TRBD2	-	TGTGCCAGCAGCTCTAGACTAGCGTCCCGAAGAAACTACAATGAGCAGTTCTTC	CASSSRLASRRNYNEQFF
TRBV14	TRBJ2-2	-	-	TGTGCCAGCAGCCAAGTAGGGGGGAACACCGGGGAGCTGTTTTTT	CASSQVGGNTGELFF